This TCR beta chain was identified during a study of blood T cell repertoires in COVID-19. On the study more broadly: Spain, Italy and the United States supplied samples that represented acute and convalescent COVID-19. T cells, B-cell-depleted T cells, or PBMCs provided the cDNA or gDNA that served as material.

With 4 bases clipped from V and 0 bases from J, the junction kept 5 bases outside the gene matches. Germline CDR1 is LNHDA and CDR2 is SQIVND (reference sequence). The CDR3 covers 16 residues. As originally analysed: Counts of nucleated cells, estimated from reference gene primer amplification, were obtained. Using immunoSEQ multiplex PCR, the repertoire was profiled, and TCRdb retains in-frame clones only, with some absent. Clonal size and the V and J genes are those of that table, whereas D and trimming came from the DNA. The sample holds more than 35,000 clones; about 88% are singletons and the top ten take around 2.5%.

The sequencing sample was made of peripheral blood. The chain combines TRBV19 with TRBJ1-5; 8 nucleotides agree with TRBD1. The clonotype originates from a human donor in a cohort sampled during active COVID-19. The CDR3 spells CASSTDRVASNQPQHF. The CDR3 DNA reads TGTGCCAGTAGTACGGACAGGGTGGCTAGCAATCAGCCCCAGCATTTT.